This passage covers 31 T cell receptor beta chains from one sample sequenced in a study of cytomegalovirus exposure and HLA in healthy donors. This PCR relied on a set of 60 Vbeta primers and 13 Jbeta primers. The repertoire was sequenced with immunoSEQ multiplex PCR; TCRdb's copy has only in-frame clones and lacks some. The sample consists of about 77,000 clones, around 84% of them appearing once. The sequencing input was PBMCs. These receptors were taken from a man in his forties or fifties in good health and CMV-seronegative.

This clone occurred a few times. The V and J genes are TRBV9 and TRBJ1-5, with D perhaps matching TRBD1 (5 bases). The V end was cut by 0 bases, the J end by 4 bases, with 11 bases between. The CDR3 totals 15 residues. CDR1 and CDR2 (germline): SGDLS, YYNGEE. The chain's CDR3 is CASSVAAGLNQPQHF. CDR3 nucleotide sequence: TGTGCCAGCAGCGTAGCTGCAGGGCTGAATCAGCCCCAGCATTTT.

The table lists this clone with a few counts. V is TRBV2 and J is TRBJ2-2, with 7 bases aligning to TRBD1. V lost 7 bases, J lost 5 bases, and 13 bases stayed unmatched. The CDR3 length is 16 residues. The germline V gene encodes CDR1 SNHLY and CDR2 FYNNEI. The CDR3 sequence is CASKRGLVTGTGELFF. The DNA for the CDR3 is TGTGCCAGCAAAAGGGGGCTAGTAACGGGTACCGGGGAGCTGTTTTTT.

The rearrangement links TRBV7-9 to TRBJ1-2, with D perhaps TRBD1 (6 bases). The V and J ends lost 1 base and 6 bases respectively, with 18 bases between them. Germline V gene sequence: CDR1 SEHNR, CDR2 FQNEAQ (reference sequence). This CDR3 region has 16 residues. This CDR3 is CASSLEGGTPINGYTF. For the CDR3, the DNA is TGTGCCAGCAGCTTAGAGGGGGGGACACCAATCAATGGCTACACCTTC.

The CDR3 sequence: CASSPGQGRETQYF. The CDR3 bases are TGTGCCAGCTCACCCGGGCAGGGTCGAGAGACCCAGTACTTC. This chain joins TRBV18 and TRBJ2-5; the D gene is possibly TRBD1 (5 bases). Germline V gene sequence: CDR1 KGHSH, CDR2 LQKENI. The CDR3 spans 14 residues. V dropped 3 bases and J dropped 4 bases, with 12 bases sitting between them. The whole variable domain, remainder taken from reference TRBV18 and TRBJ2-5, is NAGVMQNPRHLVRRRGQEARLRCSPMKGHSHVYWYRQLPEEGLKFMVYLQKENIIDESGMPKERFSAEFPKEGPSILRIQQVVRGDSAAYFCASSPGQGRETQYFGPGTRLLVL.

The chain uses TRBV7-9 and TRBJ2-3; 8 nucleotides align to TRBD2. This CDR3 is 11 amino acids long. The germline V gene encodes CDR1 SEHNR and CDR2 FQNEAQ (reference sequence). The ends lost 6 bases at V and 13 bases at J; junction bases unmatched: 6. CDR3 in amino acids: CASRSGTREYF. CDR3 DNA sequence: TGTGCCAGCAGAAGTGGGACTAGGGAGTATTTT.

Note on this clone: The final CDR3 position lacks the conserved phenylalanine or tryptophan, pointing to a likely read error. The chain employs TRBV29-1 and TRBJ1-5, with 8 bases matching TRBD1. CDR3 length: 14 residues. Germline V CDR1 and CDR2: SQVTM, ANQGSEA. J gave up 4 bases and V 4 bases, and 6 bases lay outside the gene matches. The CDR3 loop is CSVGQGRGNQPQHL. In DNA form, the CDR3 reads TGCAGCGTTGGACAGGGGAGAGGTAATCAGCCCCAGCATCTT.

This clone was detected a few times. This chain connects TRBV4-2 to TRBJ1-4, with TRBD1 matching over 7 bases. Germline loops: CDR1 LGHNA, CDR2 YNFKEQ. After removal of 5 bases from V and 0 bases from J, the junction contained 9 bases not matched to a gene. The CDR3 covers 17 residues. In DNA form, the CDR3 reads TGTGCCAGCAGCGGACGTTGGACAGGTGCAACTAATGAAAAACTGTTTTTT. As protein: CASSGRWTGATNEKLFF.

CDR3: CASSFGTSGNYEQYF. The CDR3 nucleotides are TGTGCCAGCAGCTTCGGGACTAGCGGTAACTACGAGCAGTACTTC. The genes are TRBV5-6 and TRBJ2-7; 11 bases fit TRBD2. The CDR3 is made up of 15 amino acids. The germline V gene has CDR1 SGHDT and CDR2 YYEEEE. V was clipped by 2 bases and J by 3 bases; unmatched bases: 4.

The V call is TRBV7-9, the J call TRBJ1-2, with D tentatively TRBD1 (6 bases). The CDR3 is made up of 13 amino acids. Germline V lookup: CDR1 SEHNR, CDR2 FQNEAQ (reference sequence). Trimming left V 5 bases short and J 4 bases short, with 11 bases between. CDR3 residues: CASSAGQPYGYTF. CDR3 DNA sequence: TGTGCCAGCAGCGCCGGACAGCCCTATGGCTACACCTTC.

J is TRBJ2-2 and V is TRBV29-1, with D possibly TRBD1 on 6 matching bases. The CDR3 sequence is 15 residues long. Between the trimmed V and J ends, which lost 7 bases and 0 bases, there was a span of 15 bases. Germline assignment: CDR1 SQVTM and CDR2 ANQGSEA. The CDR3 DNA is TGCAGCGCTAACCGGGACACCCCGAACACCGGGGAGCTGTTTTTT. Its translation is CSANRDTPNTGELFF.

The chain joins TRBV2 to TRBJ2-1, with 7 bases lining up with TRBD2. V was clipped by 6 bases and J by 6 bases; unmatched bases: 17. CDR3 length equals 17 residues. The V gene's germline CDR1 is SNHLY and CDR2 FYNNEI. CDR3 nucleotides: TGTGCCAGCAGGGCCACCGGAATATCCGGACTAGGCAATGAGCAGTTCTTC. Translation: CASRATGISGLGNEQFF.

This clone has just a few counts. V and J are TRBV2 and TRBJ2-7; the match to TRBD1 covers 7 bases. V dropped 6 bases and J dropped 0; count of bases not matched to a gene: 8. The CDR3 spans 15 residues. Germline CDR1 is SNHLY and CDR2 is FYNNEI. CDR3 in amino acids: CASRAGTVSSYEQYF. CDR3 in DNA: TGTGCCAGCAGAGCCGGGACAGTAAGCTCCTACGAGCAGTACTTC.

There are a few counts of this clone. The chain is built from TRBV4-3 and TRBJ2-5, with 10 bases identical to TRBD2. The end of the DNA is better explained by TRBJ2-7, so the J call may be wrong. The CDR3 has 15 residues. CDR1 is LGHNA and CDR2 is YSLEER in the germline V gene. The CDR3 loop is CASSQTSGRAYEQYF. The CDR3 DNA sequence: TGCGCCAGCAGCCAGACAAGCGGGAGGGCCTACGAGCAGTACTTC.

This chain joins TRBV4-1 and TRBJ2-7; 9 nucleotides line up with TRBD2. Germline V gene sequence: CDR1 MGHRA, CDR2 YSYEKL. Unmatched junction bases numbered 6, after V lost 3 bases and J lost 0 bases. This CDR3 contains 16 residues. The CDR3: CASSQNLAGSSYEQYF. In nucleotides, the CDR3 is TGCGCCAGCAGCCAGAACCTAGCGGGAAGCTCCTACGAGCAGTACTTC.

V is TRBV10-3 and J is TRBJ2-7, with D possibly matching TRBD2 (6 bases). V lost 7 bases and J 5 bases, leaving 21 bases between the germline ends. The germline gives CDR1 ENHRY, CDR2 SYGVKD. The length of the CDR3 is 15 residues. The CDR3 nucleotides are TGTGCCATCACCCCGAGCCTAGCGTTTTCCCACGAGCAGTACTTC. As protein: CAITPSLAFSHEQYF.

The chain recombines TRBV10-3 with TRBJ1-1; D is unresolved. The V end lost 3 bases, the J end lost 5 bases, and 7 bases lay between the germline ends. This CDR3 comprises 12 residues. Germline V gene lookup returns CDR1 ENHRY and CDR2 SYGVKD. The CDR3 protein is CAISEPGTEAFF. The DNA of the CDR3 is TGTGCCATCAGTGAACCGGGGACTGAAGCTTTCTTT.

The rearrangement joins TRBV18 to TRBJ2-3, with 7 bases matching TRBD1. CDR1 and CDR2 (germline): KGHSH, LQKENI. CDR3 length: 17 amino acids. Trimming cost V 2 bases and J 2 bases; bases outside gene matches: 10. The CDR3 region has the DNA TGTGCCAGCTCACCAGGGACAGTCAAAGGTTTCACAGATACGCAGTATTTT. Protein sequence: CASSPGTVKGFTDTQYF.

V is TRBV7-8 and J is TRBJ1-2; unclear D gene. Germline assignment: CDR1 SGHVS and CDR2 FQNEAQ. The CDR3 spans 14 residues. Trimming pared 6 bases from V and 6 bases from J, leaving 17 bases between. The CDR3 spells CASSTRTGSDGYTF. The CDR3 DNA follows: TGTGCCAGCAGTACCCGGACGGGGTCTGATGGCTACACCTTC.

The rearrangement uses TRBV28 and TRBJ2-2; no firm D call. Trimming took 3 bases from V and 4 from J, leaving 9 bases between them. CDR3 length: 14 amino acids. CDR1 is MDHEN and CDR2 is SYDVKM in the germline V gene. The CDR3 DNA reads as TGTGCCAGCAGTTTCTTCGCAGGCACCGGGGAGCTGTTTTTT. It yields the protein CASSFFAGTGELFF.

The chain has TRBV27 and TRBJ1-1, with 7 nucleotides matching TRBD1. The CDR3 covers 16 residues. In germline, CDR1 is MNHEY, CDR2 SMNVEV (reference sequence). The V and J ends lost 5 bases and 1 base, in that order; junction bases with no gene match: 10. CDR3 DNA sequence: TGTGCCAGCAGTCAACGCCCGACAGGGAGGAACACTGAAGCTTTCTTT. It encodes CASSQRPTGRNTEAFF.

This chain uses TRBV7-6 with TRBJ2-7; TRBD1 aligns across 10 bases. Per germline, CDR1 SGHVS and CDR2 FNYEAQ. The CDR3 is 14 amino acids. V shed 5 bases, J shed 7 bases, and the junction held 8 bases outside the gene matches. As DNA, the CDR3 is TGTGCCAGCAGCCCCCTGACAGGGGGCTTAGAGCAGTACTTC. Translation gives CASSPLTGGLEQYF.

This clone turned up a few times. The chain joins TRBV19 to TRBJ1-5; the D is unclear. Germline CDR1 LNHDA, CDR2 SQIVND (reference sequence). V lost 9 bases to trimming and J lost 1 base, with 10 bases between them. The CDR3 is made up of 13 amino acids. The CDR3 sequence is CASTRLSNQPQHF. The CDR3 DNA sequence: TGTGCCAGCACACGTCTGAGCAATCAGCCCCAGCATTTT.

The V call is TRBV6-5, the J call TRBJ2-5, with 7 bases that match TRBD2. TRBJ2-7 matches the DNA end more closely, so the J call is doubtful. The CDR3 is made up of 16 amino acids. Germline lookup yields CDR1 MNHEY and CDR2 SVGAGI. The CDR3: CASSYSGLAENYEQYF. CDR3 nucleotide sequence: TGTGCCAGCAGTTACTCGGGGCTAGCGGAAAACTACGAGCAGTACTTC.

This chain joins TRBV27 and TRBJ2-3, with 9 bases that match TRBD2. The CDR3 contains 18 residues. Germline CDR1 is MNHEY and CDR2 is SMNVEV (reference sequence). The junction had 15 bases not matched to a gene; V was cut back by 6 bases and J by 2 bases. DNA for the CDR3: TGTGCCAGCAGCCGGGGGGGACTAGCCCGTTATAACACAGATACGCAGTATTTT. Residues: CASSRGGLARYNTDTQYF.

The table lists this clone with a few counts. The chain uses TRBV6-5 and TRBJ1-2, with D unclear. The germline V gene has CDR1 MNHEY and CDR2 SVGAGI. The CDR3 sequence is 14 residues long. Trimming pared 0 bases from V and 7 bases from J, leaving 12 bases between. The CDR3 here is CASSYSRGLSGYTF. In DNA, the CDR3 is TGTGCCAGCAGTTACTCGAGAGGGCTCAGTGGCTACACCTTC.

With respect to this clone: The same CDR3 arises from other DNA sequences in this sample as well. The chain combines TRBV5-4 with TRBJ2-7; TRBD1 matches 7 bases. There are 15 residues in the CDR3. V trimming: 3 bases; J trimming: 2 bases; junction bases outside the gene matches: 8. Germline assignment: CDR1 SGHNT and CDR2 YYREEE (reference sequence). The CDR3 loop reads CASSSSTTGPYEQYF. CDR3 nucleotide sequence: TGTGCCAGCAGCTCTTCTACGACAGGGCCCTACGAGCAGTACTTC.

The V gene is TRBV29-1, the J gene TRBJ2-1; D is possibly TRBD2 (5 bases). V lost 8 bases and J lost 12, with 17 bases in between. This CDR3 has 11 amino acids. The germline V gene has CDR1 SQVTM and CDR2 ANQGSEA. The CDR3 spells CSIESREGQFF. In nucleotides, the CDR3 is TGCAGCATAGAGTCCCGCGAGGGGCAGTTCTTC.

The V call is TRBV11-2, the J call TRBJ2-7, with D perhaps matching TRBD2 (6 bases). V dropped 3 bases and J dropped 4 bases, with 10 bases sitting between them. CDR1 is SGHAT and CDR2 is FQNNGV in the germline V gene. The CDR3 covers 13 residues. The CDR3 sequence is CASSLGGQYEQYF. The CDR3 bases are TGTGCCAGCAGCTTGGGAGGCCAATACGAGCAGTACTTC.

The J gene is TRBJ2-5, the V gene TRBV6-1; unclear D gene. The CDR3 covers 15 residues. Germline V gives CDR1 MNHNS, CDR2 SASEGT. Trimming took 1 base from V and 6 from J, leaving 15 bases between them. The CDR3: CASSEGFQARQTQYF. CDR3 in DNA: TGTGCCAGCAGTGAAGGTTTTCAGGCCCGGCAGACCCAGTACTTC.

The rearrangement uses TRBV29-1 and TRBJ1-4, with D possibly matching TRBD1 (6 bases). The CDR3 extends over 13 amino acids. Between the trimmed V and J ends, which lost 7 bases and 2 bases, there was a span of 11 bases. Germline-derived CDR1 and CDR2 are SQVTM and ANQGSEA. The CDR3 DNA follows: TGCAGCGCCCAGAGGGGGACTAATGAAAAACTGTTTTTT. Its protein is CSAQRGTNEKLFF.

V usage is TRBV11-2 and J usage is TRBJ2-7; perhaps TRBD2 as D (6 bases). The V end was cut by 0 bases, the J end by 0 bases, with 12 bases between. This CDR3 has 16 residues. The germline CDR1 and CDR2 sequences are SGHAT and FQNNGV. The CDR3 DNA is TGTGCCAGCAGCTTAGAGGGAGGTAAGGGCTCCTACGAGCAGTACTTC. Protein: CASSLEGGKGSYEQYF.